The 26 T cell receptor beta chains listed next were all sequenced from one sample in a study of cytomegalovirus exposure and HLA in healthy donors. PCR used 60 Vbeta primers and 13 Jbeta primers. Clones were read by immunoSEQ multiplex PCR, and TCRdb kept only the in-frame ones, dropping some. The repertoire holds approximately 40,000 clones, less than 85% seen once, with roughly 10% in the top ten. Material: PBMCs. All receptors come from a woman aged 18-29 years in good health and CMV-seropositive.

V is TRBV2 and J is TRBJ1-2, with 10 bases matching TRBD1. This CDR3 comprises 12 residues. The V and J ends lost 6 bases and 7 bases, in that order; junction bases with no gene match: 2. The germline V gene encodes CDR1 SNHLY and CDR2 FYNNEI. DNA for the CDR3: TGTGCCAGCAGGGGACAGGGGTGTGGCTACACCTTC. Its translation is CASRGQGCGYTF.

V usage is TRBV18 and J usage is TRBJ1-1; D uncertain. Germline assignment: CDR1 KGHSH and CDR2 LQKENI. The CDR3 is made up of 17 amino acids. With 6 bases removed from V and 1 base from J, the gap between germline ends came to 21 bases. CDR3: CASSPAGRTNKNTEAFF. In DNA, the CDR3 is TGTGCCAGCTCCCCTGCTGGGCGGACTAATAAGAACACTGAAGCTTTCTTT.

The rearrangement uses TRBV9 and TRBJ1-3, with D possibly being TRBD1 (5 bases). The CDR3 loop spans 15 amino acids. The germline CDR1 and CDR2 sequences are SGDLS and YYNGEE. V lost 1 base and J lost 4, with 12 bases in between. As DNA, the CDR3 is TGTGCCAGCAGCGTATATACAGGTGCGGGAAACACCATATATTTT. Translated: CASSVYTGAGNTIYF.

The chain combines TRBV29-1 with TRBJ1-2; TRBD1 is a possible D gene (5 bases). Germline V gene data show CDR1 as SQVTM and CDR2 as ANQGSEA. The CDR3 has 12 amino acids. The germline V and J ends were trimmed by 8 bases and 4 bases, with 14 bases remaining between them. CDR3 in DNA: TGCAGCACACATTCCAGGGTCTATGGCTACACCTTC. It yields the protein CSTHSRVYGYTF.

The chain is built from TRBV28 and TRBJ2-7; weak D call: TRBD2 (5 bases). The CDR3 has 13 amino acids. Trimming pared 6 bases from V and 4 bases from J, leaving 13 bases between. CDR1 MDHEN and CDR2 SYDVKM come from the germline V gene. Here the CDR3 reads CASSLDYPYEQYF. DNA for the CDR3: TGTGCCAGCAGCCTCGACTACCCATACGAGCAGTACTTC.

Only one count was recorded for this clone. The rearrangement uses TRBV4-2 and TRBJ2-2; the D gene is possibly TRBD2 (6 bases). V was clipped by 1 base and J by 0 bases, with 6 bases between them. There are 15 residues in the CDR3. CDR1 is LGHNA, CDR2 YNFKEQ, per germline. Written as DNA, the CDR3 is TGTGCCAGCAGCCAAGCGGGAGCGAACACCGGGGAGCTGTTTTTT. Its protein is CASSQAGANTGELFF.

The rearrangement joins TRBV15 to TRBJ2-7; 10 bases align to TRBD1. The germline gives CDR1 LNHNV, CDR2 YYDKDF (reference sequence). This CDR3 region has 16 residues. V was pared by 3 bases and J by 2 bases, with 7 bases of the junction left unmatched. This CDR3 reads CATSSDRGRLPYEQYF. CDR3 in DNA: TGTGCCACCAGCAGTGACAGGGGGCGCTTACCCTACGAGCAGTACTTC.

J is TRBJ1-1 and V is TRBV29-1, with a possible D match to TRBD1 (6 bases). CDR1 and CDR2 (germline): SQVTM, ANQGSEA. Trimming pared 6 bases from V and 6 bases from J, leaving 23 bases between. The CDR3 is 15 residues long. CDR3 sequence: CSVKERPGAGAEAFF. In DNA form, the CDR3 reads TGCAGCGTGAAGGAGCGCCCAGGGGCCGGGGCTGAAGCTTTCTTT.

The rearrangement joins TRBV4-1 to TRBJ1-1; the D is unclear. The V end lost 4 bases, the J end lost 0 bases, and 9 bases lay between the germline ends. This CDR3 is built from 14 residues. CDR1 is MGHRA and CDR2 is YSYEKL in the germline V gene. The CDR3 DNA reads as TGCGCCAGCAGCCTAGAGTACATGAACACTGAAGCTTTCTTT. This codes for CASSLEYMNTEAFF.

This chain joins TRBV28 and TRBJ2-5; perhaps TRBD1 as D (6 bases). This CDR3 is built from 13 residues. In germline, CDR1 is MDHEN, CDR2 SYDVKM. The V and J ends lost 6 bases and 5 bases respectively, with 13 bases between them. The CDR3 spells CASRLTGLETQYF. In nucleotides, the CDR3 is TGTGCCAGCAGGTTAACAGGGTTGGAGACCCAGTACTTC. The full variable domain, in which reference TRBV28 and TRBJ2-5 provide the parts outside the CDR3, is DVKVTQSSRYLVKRTGEKVFLECVQDMDHENMFWYRQDPGLGLRLIYFSYDVKMKEKGDIPEGYSVSREKKERFSLILESASTNQTSMYLCASRLTGLETQYFGPGTRLLVL.

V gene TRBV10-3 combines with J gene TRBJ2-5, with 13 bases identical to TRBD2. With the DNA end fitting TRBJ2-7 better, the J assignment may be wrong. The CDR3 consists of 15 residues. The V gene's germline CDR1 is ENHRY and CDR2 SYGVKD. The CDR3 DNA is TGTGCCATCAGTGAAGGGACTAGCGGGACTTACGAGCAGTACTTC. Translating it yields CAISEGTSGTYEQYF.

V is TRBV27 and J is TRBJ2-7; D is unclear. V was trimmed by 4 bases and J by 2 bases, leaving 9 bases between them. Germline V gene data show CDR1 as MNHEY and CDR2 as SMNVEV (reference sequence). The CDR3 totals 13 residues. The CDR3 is CASSYGYTYEQYF. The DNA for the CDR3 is TGTGCCAGCAGTTACGGGTACACCTACGAGCAGTACTTC.

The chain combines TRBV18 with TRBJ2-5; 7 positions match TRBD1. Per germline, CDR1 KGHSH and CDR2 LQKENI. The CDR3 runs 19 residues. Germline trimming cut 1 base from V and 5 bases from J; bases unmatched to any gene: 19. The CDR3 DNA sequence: TGTGCCAGCTCACCACTTAGACAGGGCCCTAGTGGAAGGTTGGAGACCCAGTACTTC. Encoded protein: CASSPLRQGPSGRLETQYF.

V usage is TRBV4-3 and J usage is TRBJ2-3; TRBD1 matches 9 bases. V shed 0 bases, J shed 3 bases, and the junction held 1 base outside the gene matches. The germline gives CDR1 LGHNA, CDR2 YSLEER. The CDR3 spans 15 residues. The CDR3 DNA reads TGCGCCAGCAGCCAAGAAGGACAGGGGACAGATACGCAGTATTTT. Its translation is CASSQEGQGTDTQYF.

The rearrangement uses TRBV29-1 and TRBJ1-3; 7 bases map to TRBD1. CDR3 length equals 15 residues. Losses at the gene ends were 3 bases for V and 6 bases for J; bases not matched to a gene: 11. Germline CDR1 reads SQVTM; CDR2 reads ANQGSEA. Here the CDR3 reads CSVEVQGESENTIYF. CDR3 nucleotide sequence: TGCAGCGTTGAGGTCCAGGGGGAATCCGAAAACACCATATATTTT.

The CDR3 reads CASSSGRGRGAGNTIYF. CDR3 sequence (DNA): TGTGCCAGCAGCTCAGGGCGGGGTAGAGGTGCTGGAAACACCATATATTTT. The chain uses TRBV9 and TRBJ1-3, with a possible D match to TRBD1 (5 bases). CDR3 size: 17 residues. Germline V CDR1 and CDR2: SGDLS, YYNGEE. Between the trimmed V and J ends, which lost 4 bases and 2 bases, there was a span of 19 bases.

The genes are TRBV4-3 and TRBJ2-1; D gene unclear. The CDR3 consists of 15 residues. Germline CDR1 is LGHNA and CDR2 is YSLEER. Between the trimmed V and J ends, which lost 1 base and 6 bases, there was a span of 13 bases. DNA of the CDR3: TGCGCCAGCAGCCAAGTTTTTAGGTCGGGCAATGAGCAGTTCTTC. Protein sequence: CASSQVFRSGNEQFF.

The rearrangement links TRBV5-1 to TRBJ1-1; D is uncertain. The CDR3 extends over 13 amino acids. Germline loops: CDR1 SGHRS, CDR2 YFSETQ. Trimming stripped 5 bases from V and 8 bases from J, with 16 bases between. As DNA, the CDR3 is TGCGCCAGCAGGGGGAGCGGACCTAAAGAAGCTTTCTTT. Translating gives CASRGSGPKEAFF.

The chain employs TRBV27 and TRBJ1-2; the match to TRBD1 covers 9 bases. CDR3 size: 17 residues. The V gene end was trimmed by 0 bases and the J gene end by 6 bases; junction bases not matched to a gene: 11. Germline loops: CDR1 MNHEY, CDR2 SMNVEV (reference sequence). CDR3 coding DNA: TGTGCCAGCAGTTTATCAATTTCCTACAGGGGGCAGGATGGCTACACCTTC. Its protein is CASSLSISYRGQDGYTF.

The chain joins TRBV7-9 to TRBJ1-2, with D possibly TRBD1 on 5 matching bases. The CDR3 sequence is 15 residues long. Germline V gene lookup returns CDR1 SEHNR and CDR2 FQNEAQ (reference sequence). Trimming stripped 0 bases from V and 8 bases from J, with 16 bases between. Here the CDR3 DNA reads TGTGCCAGCAGCTTAGCGATGGACATCGGTAGAGGCTACACCTTC. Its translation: CASSLAMDIGRGYTF.

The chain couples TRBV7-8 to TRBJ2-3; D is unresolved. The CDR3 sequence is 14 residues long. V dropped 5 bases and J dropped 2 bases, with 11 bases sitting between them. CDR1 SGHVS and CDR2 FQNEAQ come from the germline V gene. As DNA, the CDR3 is TGTGCCAGCAGCCTCCCTATTTCCACAGATACGCAGTATTTT. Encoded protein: CASSLPISTDTQYF.

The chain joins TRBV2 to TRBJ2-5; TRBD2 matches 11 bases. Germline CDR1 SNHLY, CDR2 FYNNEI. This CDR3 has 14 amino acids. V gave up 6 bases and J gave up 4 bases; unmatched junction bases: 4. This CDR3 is CASSGSGGAETQYF. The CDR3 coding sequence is TGTGCCAGCAGCGGTAGCGGGGGGGCAGAGACCCAGTACTTC. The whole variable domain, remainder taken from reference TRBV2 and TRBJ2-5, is EPEVTQTPSHQVTQMGQEVILRCVPISNHLYFYWYRQILGQKVEFLVSFYNNEISEKSEIFDDQFSVERPDGSNFTLKIRSTKLEDSAMYFCASSGSGGAETQYFGPGTRLLVL.

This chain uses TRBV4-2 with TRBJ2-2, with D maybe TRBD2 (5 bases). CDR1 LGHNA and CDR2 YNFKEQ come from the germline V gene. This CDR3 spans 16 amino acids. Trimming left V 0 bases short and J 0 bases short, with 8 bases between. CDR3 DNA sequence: TGTGCCAGCAGCCAAGAGAGGGCGGCGAACACCGGGGAGCTGTTTTTT. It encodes CASSQERAANTGELFF.

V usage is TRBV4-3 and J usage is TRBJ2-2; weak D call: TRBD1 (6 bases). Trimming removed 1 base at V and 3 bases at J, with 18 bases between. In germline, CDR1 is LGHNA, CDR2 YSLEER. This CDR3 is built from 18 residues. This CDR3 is CASSQGSTGKEHTGELFF. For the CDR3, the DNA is TGCGCCAGCAGCCAAGGGTCAACAGGGAAAGAACACACCGGGGAGCTGTTTTTT.

The CDR3 DNA sequence: TGTGCCAGCAGCGCCTCCGACAGGGCAACTGAAAAACTGTTTTTT. This translates into CASSASDRATEKLFF. V gene TRBV4-2 combines with J gene TRBJ1-4; TRBD1 matches 7 bases. With 5 bases clipped from V and 7 bases from J, the junction kept 10 bases outside the gene matches. The CDR3 is 15 residues long. The germline gives CDR1 LGHNA, CDR2 YNFKEQ.

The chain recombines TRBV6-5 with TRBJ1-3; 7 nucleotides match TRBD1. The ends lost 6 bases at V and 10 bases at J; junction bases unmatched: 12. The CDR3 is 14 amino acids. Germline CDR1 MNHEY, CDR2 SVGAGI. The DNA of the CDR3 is TGTGCCAGCAGGCCAACAGGGGCCGCCTGGACCATATATTTT. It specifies CASRPTGAAWTIYF.